These 10 T cell receptor beta chains came from one sample sequenced in a study of T cells in localized non-small cell lung cancer. Assay: immunoSEQ multiplex PCR; the TCRdb copy retains only in-frame clones and omits some. The table records about 76,000 clones, approximately 84% of them present only once. Specimen: peripheral blood, collected before any cancer treatment. These receptors were collected from a female donor over 55 with stage I lung adenocarcinoma.

The chain combines TRBV5-1 with TRBJ2-7; D remains unclear. The germline V gene encodes CDR1 SGHRS and CDR2 YFSETQ. V gave up 4 bases and J gave up 1 base, with 12 bases separating them. The CDR3 sequence is 14 residues long. CDR3 nucleotides: TGCGCCAGCAGCGCCGGACGGGCTTCCTACGAGCAGTACTTC. Translating gives CASSAGRASYEQYF.

This clone was seen once. The V and J genes are TRBV18 and TRBJ2-7, with D possibly being TRBD1 (6 bases). From germline, CDR1 is KGHSH and CDR2 LQKENI. Trimming shortened V by 2 bases and J by 3 bases, and 11 bases separated the two germline ends. The CDR3 is made up of 14 amino acids. As DNA, the CDR3 is TGTGCCAGCTCACCAACAGGGTATAGCTACGAGCAGTACTTC. Translating gives CASSPTGYSYEQYF.

The CDR3 sequence is CAISGTGGTDTQYF. CDR3 nucleotide sequence: TGTGCCATCAGTGGGACGGGAGGCACAGATACGCAGTATTTT. This rearrangement joins TRBV10-3 to TRBJ2-3, with a weak D call TRBD2 (6 bases). This CDR3 contains 14 residues. The germline CDR1 and CDR2 sequences are ENHRY and SYGVKD. V was pared by 4 bases and J by 1 base, with 9 bases between.

This clone was seen a few times. The CDR3 DNA sequence: TGTGCCAGCAGCCCGGAACTAGCCTTGGGGGAGACCCAGTACTTC. It is translated as CASSPELALGETQYF. The chain combines TRBV9 with TRBJ2-5; tentative D call: TRBD2 (6 bases). V was cut by 4 bases and J by 5 bases, with 18 bases left in between. CDR3 length: 15 residues. Germline lookup yields CDR1 SGDLS and CDR2 YYNGEE.

The chain uses TRBV7-3 and TRBJ2-1, with 13 bases matching TRBD2. Germline CDR1 reads SGHTA; CDR2 reads FQGTGA. CDR3 size: 15 residues. The V segment lost 4 bases and the J segment 7 bases; nucleotides outside the gene matches: 4. The CDR3 loop reads CASSSGTSGNNEQFF. The CDR3 bases are TGTGCCAGCAGCTCTGGGACTAGCGGGAATAATGAGCAGTTCTTC.

The chain is built from TRBV7-2 and TRBJ2-2; D is perhaps TRBD1 or TRBD2 (7 bases each). The length of the CDR3 is 15 residues. Trimming cost V 4 bases and J 5 bases, with 14 bases left between them. In germline, CDR1 is SGHTA, CDR2 FQGNSA. This chain's CDR3 is CASSYSQGGTGELFF. The CDR3 bases are TGTGCCAGCAGCTATTCCCAGGGGGGGACCGGGGAGCTGTTTTTT.

This clone has only one observation. The rearrangement uses TRBV15 and TRBJ1-2; D possibly corresponds to TRBD1 (5 bases). This CDR3 region has 14 residues. CDR1 and CDR2 (germline): LNHNV, YYDKDF (reference sequence). V lost 2 bases and J 4 bases, leaving 11 bases between the germline ends. The chain's CDR3 is CATSRPRGGYGYTF. The CDR3 DNA follows: TGTGCCACCAGCAGACCCCGGGGGGGCTATGGCTACACCTTC. Filled out from reference TRBV15 and TRBJ1-2, the complete variable domain reads DAMVIQNPRYQVTQFGKPVTLSCSQTLNHNVMYWYQQKSSQAPKLLFHYYDKDFNNEADTPDNFQSRRPNTSFCFLDIRSPGLGDTAMYLCATSRPRGGYGYTFGSGTRLTVV.

V gene TRBV5-1 combines with J gene TRBJ2-7; TRBD1 is a possible D gene (5 bases). There are 14 residues in the CDR3. V lost 0 bases and J lost 6, with 13 bases in between. From germline, CDR1 is SGHRS and CDR2 YFSETQ. The CDR3 DNA follows: TGCGCCAGCAGCTTGGATCACAGGACCTCCGAGCAGTACTTC. This codes for CASSLDHRTSEQYF. Full variable domain (rest looked up from reference TRBV5-1 and TRBJ2-7): KAGVTQTPRYLIKTRGQQVTLSCSPISGHRSVSWYQQTPGQGLQFLFEYFSETQRNKGNFPGRFSGRQFSNSRSEMNVSTLELGDSALYLCASSLDHRTSEQYFGPGTRLTVT.

The genes are TRBV5-6 and TRBJ1-2, with a tentative D call TRBD1 (5 bases). The CDR3 spans 16 residues. V was cut by 0 bases and J by 4 bases, with 16 bases left in between. Per the germline V gene, CDR1 is SGHDT and CDR2 is YYEEEE. Written as DNA, the CDR3 is TGTGCCAGCAGCTTGGCCGGCAGGGAACATCTCTATGGCTACACCTTC. Translated, it gives CASSLAGREHLYGYTF.

V is TRBV6-6 and J is TRBJ2-2; D call uncertain. The V gene's germline CDR1 is MNHNY and CDR2 SVGAGI (reference sequence). CDR3 length: 13 amino acids. Trimming took off 6 bases at V and 3 bases at J, with 8 bases between the two ends. CDR3 sequence (DNA): TGTGCCAGCAGCCTCCTCTACACCGGGGAGCTGTTTTTT. Translation gives CASSLLYTGELFF.